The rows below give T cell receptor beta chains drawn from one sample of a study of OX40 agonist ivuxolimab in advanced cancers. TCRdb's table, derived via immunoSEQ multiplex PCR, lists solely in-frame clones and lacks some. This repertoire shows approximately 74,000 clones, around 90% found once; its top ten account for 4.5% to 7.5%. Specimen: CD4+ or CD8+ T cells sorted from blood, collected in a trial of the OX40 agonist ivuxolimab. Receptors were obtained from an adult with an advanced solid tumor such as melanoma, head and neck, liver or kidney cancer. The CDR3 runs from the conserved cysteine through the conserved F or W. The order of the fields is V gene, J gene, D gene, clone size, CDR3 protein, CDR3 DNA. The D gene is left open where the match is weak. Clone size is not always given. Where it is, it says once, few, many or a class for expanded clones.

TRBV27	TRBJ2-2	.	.	CASSFGLLNTGELFF	TGTGCCAGCAGTTTTGGGCTACTAAACACCGGGGAGCTGTTTTTT
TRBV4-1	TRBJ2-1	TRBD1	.	CASSLTRGRVYDEQFF	TGCGCCAGCAGCCTAACGAGGGGGCGCGTTTATGATGAGCAGTTCTTC
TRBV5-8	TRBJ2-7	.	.	CASLNRVSSYEQYF	TGTGCCAGCCTTAACAGGGTCTCCTCCTACGAGCAGTACTTC
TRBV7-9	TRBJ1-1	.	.	CASSLGWSANTEAFF	TGTGCCAGCAGCTTAGGTTGGTCCGCGAATACTGAAGCTTTCTTT
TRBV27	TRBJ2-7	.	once	CASSLVGSDEQYF	TGTGCCAGCAGTTTAGTCGGCAGTGACGAGCAGTACTTC
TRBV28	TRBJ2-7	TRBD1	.	CASGTGGYEQYF	TGTGCCAGCGGGACAGGAGGATACGAGCAGTACTTC
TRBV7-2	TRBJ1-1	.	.	CASSPQVFQNTEAFF	TGTGCCAGCAGCCCCCAGGTATTCCAGAACACTGAAGCTTTCTTT
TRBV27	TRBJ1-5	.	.	CASSLSGAGQPQHF	TGTGCCAGCAGTTTATCTGGGGCAGGGCAGCCCCAGCATTTT
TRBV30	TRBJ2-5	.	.	CGLQDQETQYF	TGTGGCTTACAAGACCAAGAGACCCAGTACTTC
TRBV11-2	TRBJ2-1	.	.	CASSLGHEQFF	TGTGCCAGCAGCTTAGGTCATGAGCAGTTCTTC
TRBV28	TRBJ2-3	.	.	CASSFALRTDTQYF	TGTGCCAGCAGTTTCGCTCTTCGCACAGATACGCAGTATTTT
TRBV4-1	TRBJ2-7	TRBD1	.	CASSQETATGAEQYF	TGCGCCAGCAGCCAAGAAACTGCGACAGGGGCCGAGCAGTACTTC
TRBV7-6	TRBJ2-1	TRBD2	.	CASSRKRGGETNEQFF	TGTGCCAGCAGTAGAAAGCGGGGGGGCGAAACTAATGAGCAGTTCTTC
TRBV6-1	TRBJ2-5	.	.	CASSEDTQETQYF	TGTGCCAGCAGTGAGGACACCCAAGAGACCCAGTACTTC
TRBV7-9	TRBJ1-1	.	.	CASSLQDPEAFF	TGTGCCAGCAGCCTCCAGGACCCTGAAGCTTTCTTT
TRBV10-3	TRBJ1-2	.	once	CAISEFDKTVNYGYTF	TGTGCCATCAGTGAGTTCGACAAGACAGTTAACTACGGCTACACCTTC
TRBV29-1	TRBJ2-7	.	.	CSVEVSGQSYEQYF	TGCAGCGTTGAAGTATCGGGCCAATCCTACGAGCAGTACTTC
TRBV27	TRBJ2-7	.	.	CASSLVGIDSSYEQYF	TGTGCCAGCAGTTTAGTAGGCATCGACAGCTCCTACGAGCAGTACTTC
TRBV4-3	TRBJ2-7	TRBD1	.	CASSQDLWDRGYEQYF	TGCGCCAGCAGCCAAGATCTTTGGGACAGGGGCTACGAGCAGTACTTC
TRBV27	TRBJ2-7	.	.	CASSLAGGGTYEQYF	TGTGCCAGCAGTTTAGCAGGAGGCGGCACCTACGAGCAGTACTTC
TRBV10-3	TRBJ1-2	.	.	CAISESEAGIIDGYTF	TGTGCCATCAGTGAGTCAGAAGCAGGGATAATCGATGGCTACACCTTC
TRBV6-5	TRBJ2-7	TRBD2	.	CASSSPGVAGTYEQYF	TGTGCCAGCAGTTCCCCAGGGGTAGCGGGGACGTACGAGCAGTACTTC
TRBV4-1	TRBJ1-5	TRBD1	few	CASSQEGTGLPQPQHF	TGCGCCAGCAGCCAAGAAGGGACAGGGCTTCCTCAGCCCCAGCATTTT
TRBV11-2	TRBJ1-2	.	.	CASSLVSGYGYTF	TGTGCCAGCAGCTTAGTATCCGGGTACGGCTACACCTTC
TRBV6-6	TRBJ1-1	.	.	CASRPSVVDTEAFF	TGTGCCAGCAGGCCTAGCGTAGTAGACACTGAAGCTTTCTTT
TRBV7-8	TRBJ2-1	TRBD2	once	CASSSLAGGVDNEQFF	TGTGCCAGCAGCTCACTAGCGGGGGGTGTGGACAATGAGCAGTTCTTC
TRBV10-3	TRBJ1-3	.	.	CAISETANSGNTIYF	TGTGCCATCAGTGAGACAGCAAACTCTGGAAACACCATATATTTT
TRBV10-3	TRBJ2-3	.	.	CAISEEKGISRTQYF	TGTGCCATCAGTGAAGAAAAGGGCATATCACGTACGCAGTATTTT
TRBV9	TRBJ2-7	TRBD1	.	CASSVEETGYADEQYF	TGTGCCAGCAGCGTAGAGGAGACAGGGTATGCTGACGAGCAGTACTTC
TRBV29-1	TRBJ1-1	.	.	CRVDGPNTEAFF	TGCAGGGTGGACGGTCCGAACACTGAAGCTTTCTTT
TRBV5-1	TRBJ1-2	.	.	CASSLRFPGDVGGYTF	TGCGCCAGCAGCTTGAGATTTCCCGGGGACGTCGGTGGCTACACCTTC
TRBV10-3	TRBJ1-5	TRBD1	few	CAISDREGNQPQHF	TGTGCCATCAGCGACAGGGAAGGGAATCAGCCCCAGCATTTT
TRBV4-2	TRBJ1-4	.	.	CASSPDGGNEKLFF	TGTGCCAGCAGCCCGGACGGGGGTAATGAAAAACTGTTTTTT
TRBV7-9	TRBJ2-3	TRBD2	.	CASRPTSGVSDTQYF	TGTGCCAGCAGGCCGACAAGCGGGGTTTCAGATACGCAGTATTTT
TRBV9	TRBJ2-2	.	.	CASSMSGNTGELFF	TGTGCCAGCAGCATGAGCGGGAACACCGGGGAGCTGTTTTTT
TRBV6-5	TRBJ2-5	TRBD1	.	CASSRDRGREQYF	TGTGCCAGCAGTCGGGACAGGGGGCGGGAGCAGTACTTC
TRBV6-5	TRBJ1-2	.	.	CASRPPGSLYGYTF	TGTGCCAGCAGGCCCCCGGGGAGTCTCTATGGCTACACCTTC
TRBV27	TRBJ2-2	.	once	CASSLGLGRVSPGELFF	TGTGCCAGCAGTTTGGGGTTGGGTAGAGTCTCCCCCGGGGAGCTGTTTTTT
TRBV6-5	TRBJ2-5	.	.	CASSYSSAGRETQYF	TGTGCCAGCAGTTACTCGTCGGCAGGCCGAGAGACCCAGTACTTC
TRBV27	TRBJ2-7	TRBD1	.	CASSLSWRQGSYEQYF	TGTGCCAGCAGTTTATCGTGGCGACAGGGGTCCTACGAGCAGTACTTC
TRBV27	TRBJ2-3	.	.	CASSSPSDPGPDTQYF	TGTGCCAGCAGTTCCCCCAGCGACCCGGGCCCAGATACGCAGTATTTT
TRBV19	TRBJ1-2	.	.	CASSIVAGADYGYTF	TGTGCCAGTAGTATAGTCGCCGGGGCTGACTATGGCTACACCTTC
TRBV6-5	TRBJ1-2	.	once	CASSYEGRGGYTF	TGTGCCAGCAGTTACGAGGGTAGGGGCGGCTACACCTTC
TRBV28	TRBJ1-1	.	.	CASSLGPNTEAFF	TGTGCCAGCAGTTTAGGTCCGAACACTGAAGCTTTCTTT
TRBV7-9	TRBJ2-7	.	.	CASSLLPGGYDEQYF	TGTGCCAGCAGCTTACTCCCGGGGGGCTACGACGAGCAGTACTTC
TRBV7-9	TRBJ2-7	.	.	CASSSKRTASYEQYF	TGTGCCAGCAGCTCGAAACGGACCGCATCCTACGAGCAGTACTTC
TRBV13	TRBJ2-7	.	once	CASSLATSRGYEQYF	TGTGCCAGCAGCTTAGCCACTAGTCGGGGGTACGAGCAGTACTTC
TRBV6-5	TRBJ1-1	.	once	CASRVGAREEAFF	TGTGCCAGCAGGGTAGGGGCCCGAGAGGAAGCTTTCTTT
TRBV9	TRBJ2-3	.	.	CASSVVTTDTQYF	TGTGCCAGCAGCGTAGTTACCACAGATACGCAGTATTTT
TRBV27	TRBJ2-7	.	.	CASALGLPNSYEQYF	TGTGCCAGCGCCCTTGGGCTACCCAACTCCTACGAGCAGTACTTC